This TCR beta chain was recovered during a study of blood T cell repertoires in COVID-19. In the source study's methods: Nucleated cell number was recorded as an estimate derived from reference gene primer amplification. Here immunoSEQ multiplex PCR was the method, and the copy in TCRdb shows in-frame clones only, minus some. V and J calls and clone size are as listed in that table; D and trimming were resolved from the DNA. The sample holds 360,000 or so clones, roughly four fifths seen once. Enrolled through a virtual design, the participants were between roughly 18 and 89 years of age and came from under 30 US areas. The sample holds many counts of this clone. CDR3 size: 15 residues. Trimming removed 0 bases from V and 4 bases from J; junction bases left unmatched: 4. The V gene's germline CDR1 is SEHNR and CDR2 FQNEAQ (reference sequence).

Material: PBMCs or T cells enriched from blood (not recorded which). The source of this sequence is a woman aged 45-65 years who had recovered from COVID-19. The chain combines TRBV7-9 with TRBJ1-1; 8 bases match TRBD1. The CDR3 DNA reads TGTGCCAGCAGCTTAGCCAGGGGGCCTGGCACTGAAGCTTTCTTT. Encoded protein: CASSLARGPGTEAFF. The full variable domain, its missing parts supplied by reference TRBV7-9 and TRBJ1-1, is DTGVSQNPRHKITKRGQNVTFRCDPISEHNRLYWYRQTLGQGPEFLTYFQNEAQLEKSRLLSDRFSAERPKGSFSTLEIQRTEQGDSAMYLCASSLARGPGTEAFFGQGTRLTVV.